Detailed here is one T cell receptor (beta chain). Its antigen is not identified. This specimen comes from a study of blood T cells in healthy people across ages. Whole-study findings and limits: Because donor CMV status was unknown, expanded clonotype changes were possibly confounded.

The second PCR ran roughly 6 to 11 cycles with a sample-barcoded 5' primer and J-beta primers. TCRdb ran MiXCR on the 5' RACE reads and lists one entry per CDR3 protein. The sample carries fewer than 1,000,000 distinct CDR3 sequences, about half recorded once. The trim removed 2 bases at V and 11 bases at J, leaving 14 bases unmatched. Per germline, CDR1 MNHNY and CDR2 SVGAGI (reference sequence). This CDR3 spans 16 amino acids. Sequencing input: blood. The clonotype comes from a man older than 75 in good health. The chain has TRBV6-6 and TRBJ2-5; 10 bases fit TRBD2. CDR3 loop: CASSYRASGSFNEQYF. In nucleotides, the CDR3 is TGTGCCAGCAGTTACCGGGCTAGCGGGAGTTTCAATGAGCAGTACTTC.